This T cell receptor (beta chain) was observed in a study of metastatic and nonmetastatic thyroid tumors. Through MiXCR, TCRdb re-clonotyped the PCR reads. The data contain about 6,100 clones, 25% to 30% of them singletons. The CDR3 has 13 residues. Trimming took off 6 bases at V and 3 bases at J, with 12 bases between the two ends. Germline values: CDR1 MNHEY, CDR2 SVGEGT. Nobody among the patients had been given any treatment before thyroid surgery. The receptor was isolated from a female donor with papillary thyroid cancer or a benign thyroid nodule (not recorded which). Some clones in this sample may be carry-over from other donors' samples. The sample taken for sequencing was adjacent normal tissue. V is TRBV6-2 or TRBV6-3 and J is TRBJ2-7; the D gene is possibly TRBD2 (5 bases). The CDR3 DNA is TGTGCCAGCAGCCCGGGGTTTCTCTACGAGCAGTACTTC. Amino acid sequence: CASSPGFLYEQYF.